These 28 T cell receptor beta chains came from one sample sequenced in a study of shared clonotypes between healthy human individuals. Generated by immunoSEQ multiplex PCR, the TCRdb table keeps only in-frame clones and is missing some. Of over a million clones in the sample, roughly 95% were seen once. The source material was naive CD4+ T cells sorted from blood. Subset defined: CD45RA+ positively selected. All receptors derive from a man aged 25 to 40 in good health.

The J gene is TRBJ1-3, the V gene TRBV7-2; D remains unclear. V lost 5 bases, J lost 0 bases, and 11 bases lay in between. CDR1 and CDR2 (germline): SGHTA, FQGNSA. This CDR3 comprises 15 residues. The CDR3 DNA follows: TGTGCCAGCAGCCAAGGACGGTTCTCTGGAAACACCATATATTTT. Translation: CASSQGRFSGNTIYF. Combining the CDR3 with reference TRBV7-2 and TRBJ1-3 gives the whole variable domain GAGVSQSPSNKVTEKGKDVELRCDPISGHTALYWYRQSLGQGLEFLIYFQGNSAPDKSGLPSDRFSAERTGGSVSTLTIQRTQQEDSAVYLCASSQGRFSGNTIYFGEGSWLTVV.

V is TRBV7-9 and J is TRBJ2-3, with TRBD1 matching 7 bases. V shed 11 bases, J shed 2 bases, and the junction held 7 bases outside the gene matches. The CDR3 is 13 amino acids. Germline loops: CDR1 SEHNR, CDR2 FQNEAQ (reference sequence). For the CDR3, the DNA is TGTGCCGACCAGGGGGAAATCACAGATACGCAGTATTTT. It codes for CADQGEITDTQYF.

This chain uses TRBV27 with TRBJ2-3, with 10 bases lining up with TRBD2. With 5 bases clipped from V and 2 bases from J, the junction kept 4 bases outside the gene matches. There are 15 residues in the CDR3. Germline V lookup: CDR1 MNHEY, CDR2 SMNVEV (reference sequence). For the CDR3, the DNA is TGTGCCAGCAGTAGGACTAGCGGAACCACAGATACGCAGTATTTT. Translating it yields CASSRTSGTTDTQYF.

This chain joins TRBV9 and TRBJ1-1; 9 bases agree with TRBD1. The ends lost 1 base at V and 3 bases at J; junction bases unmatched: 4. The CDR3 extends over 15 amino acids. Germline values: CDR1 SGDLS, CDR2 YYNGEE. The CDR3 DNA is TGTGCCAGCAGCGTAATGGGACAGGGAGACACTGAAGCTTTCTTT. Translation gives CASSVMGQGDTEAFF.

This clone was seen once. V gene TRBV9 combines with J gene TRBJ2-5, with D possibly being TRBD2 (6 bases). CDR1 is SGDLS, CDR2 YYNGEE, per germline. The V end was cut by 0 bases, the J end by 2 bases, with 14 bases between. This CDR3 is 16 amino acids long. The CDR3 DNA follows: TGTGCCAGCAGCGTAGGGGGGGTCCGGGTTCAAGAGACCCAGTACTTC. It encodes CASSVGGVRVQETQYF.

The chain links TRBV11-1 to TRBJ2-1, with 7 bases matching TRBD2. CDR1 and CDR2 from the germline V gene are SGHAT and FQDESV (reference sequence). The CDR3 spans 18 residues. The V gene end was trimmed by 1 base and the J gene end by 3 bases; junction bases not matched to a gene: 12. The CDR3 DNA reads TGTGCCAGCAGCTTAGAAGGTGGAGCGGGGACTTTCTACAATGAGCAGTTCTTC. Its translation: CASSLEGGAGTFYNEQFF.

This chain joins TRBV15 and TRBJ1-1, with 7 bases matching TRBD1. The trim removed 5 bases at V and 4 bases at J, leaving 7 bases unmatched. Per the germline V gene, CDR1 is LNHNV and CDR2 is YYDKDF (reference sequence). The CDR3 is 14 amino acids. The DNA of the CDR3 is TGTGCCACCAGCCCAAACAGGGGAGGCACTGAAGCTTTCTTT. It codes for CATSPNRGGTEAFF.

The chain couples TRBV15 to TRBJ2-1, with 8 bases aligning to TRBD2. With 2 bases clipped from V and 0 bases from J, the junction kept 12 bases outside the gene matches. CDR3 length: 19 amino acids. The germline CDR1 and CDR2 sequences are LNHNV and YYDKDF (reference sequence). This CDR3 reads CATSRSLAGEPSSYNEQFF. For the CDR3, the DNA is TGTGCCACCAGCAGAAGTCTAGCGGGCGAACCAAGCTCCTACAATGAGCAGTTCTTC.

This clone has a handful of counts. The same CDR3 is also encoded by other DNA sequences in this sample. CDR3: CASSVGTNTEAFF. CDR3 in DNA: TGTGCCAGCAGCGTTGGGACGAACACTGAAGCTTTCTTT. J is TRBJ1-1 and V is TRBV9, with D perhaps TRBD1 (5 bases). Germline lookup yields CDR1 SGDLS and CDR2 YYNGEE. The CDR3 spans 13 residues. V lost 2 bases, J lost 1 base, and 6 bases lay in between.

This sequence joins TRBV12-5 and TRBJ2-1; 12 positions agree with TRBD1. Trimming cost V 5 bases and J 3 bases; bases outside gene matches: 14. CDR3 length: 19 residues. From germline, CDR1 is LGHNT and CDR2 FRNRAP. CDR3 loop: CASGPGTGGPRGGYNEQFF. The CDR3 DNA reads TGTGCTAGTGGTCCCGGGACAGGGGGCCCTAGGGGAGGCTACAATGAGCAGTTCTTC.

This clone was counted once. The chain recombines TRBV11-2 with TRBJ2-2; D unresolved. The V and J ends lost 1 base and 5 bases respectively, with 8 bases between them. The CDR3 is 14 amino acids. Germline lookup yields CDR1 SGHAT and CDR2 FQNNGV. The CDR3 loop is CASSLGGPTGELFF. CDR3 nucleotides: TGTGCCAGCAGCTTAGGGGGTCCGACCGGGGAGCTGTTTTTT.

The J gene is TRBJ2-1, the V gene TRBV7-9; 10 bases fit TRBD2. V was clipped by 0 bases and J by 2 bases; unmatched bases: 1. The CDR3 length is 16 residues. Germline CDR1 is SEHNR and CDR2 is FQNEAQ (reference sequence). The DNA for the CDR3 is TGTGCCAGCAGCTTAGCCCTAGCGGGAGCCTACAATGAGCAGTTCTTC. This codes for CASSLALAGAYNEQFF.

Here the CDR3 reads CASSQIGTSGSSYNEQFF. For the CDR3, the DNA is TGTGCCAGCAGCCAAATAGGGACTTCTGGAAGCTCCTACAATGAGCAGTTCTTC. The rearrangement links TRBV14 to TRBJ2-1; possibly TRBD2 for D (6 bases). The V end lost 2 bases, the J end lost 0 bases, and 17 bases lay between the germline ends. The CDR3 runs to 18 residues. Looked up from germline, CDR1 is SGHDN and CDR2 is FVKESK.

The chain links TRBV15 to TRBJ1-2, with D unresolved. The germline V gene has CDR1 LNHNV and CDR2 YYDKDF (reference sequence). The V end lost 7 bases, the J end lost 2 bases, and 11 bases lay between the germline ends. This CDR3 region has 13 residues. CDR3 coding DNA: TGTGCCACCACCCAAGGCTTGAACTATGGCTACACCTTC. Its protein is CATTQGLNYGYTF.

The V gene is TRBV7-9, the J gene TRBJ2-3; 7 positions match TRBD2. CDR1 SEHNR and CDR2 FQNEAQ come from the germline V gene (reference sequence). The CDR3 sequence is 16 residues long. Germline trimming cut 3 bases from V and 4 bases from J; bases unmatched to any gene: 10. For the CDR3, the DNA is TGTGCCAGCAGCTTTGGAGGGAGGGGTAACGCAGATACGCAGTATTTT. This sequence encodes CASSFGGRGNADTQYF.

The rearrangement links TRBV27 to TRBJ1-2; the match to TRBD1 covers 7 bases. V was pared by 2 bases and J by 0 bases, with 3 bases of the junction left unmatched. From germline, CDR1 is MNHEY and CDR2 SMNVEV (reference sequence). The CDR3 is made up of 15 amino acids. The CDR3 spells CASSLQQGTNYGYTF. The CDR3 region has the DNA TGTGCCAGCAGTTTACAACAGGGGACTAACTATGGCTACACCTTC.

The chain uses TRBV27 and TRBJ2-1; 10 positions match TRBD2. J was trimmed by 6 bases and V by 7 bases; bases with no gene match: 6. Germline V CDR1 and CDR2: MNHEY, SMNVEV (reference sequence). This CDR3 has 14 amino acids. CDR3: CASKVSGRANEQFF. The DNA of the CDR3 is TGTGCCAGCAAGGTCAGCGGGAGGGCCAATGAGCAGTTCTTC.

V is TRBV14 and J is TRBJ2-7, with no clear D. V lost 1 base and J lost 2, with 9 bases in between. The length of the CDR3 is 14 residues. In germline, CDR1 is SGHDN, CDR2 FVKESK. The CDR3 is CASSQGHFTYEQYF. In DNA, the CDR3 is TGTGCCAGCAGCCAAGGACATTTCACCTACGAGCAGTACTTC.

The chain couples TRBV5-6 to TRBJ1-5, with D unclear. CDR1 is SGHDT, CDR2 YYEEEE, per germline. The CDR3 is 15 amino acids. V was clipped by 0 bases and J by 3 bases, with 10 bases between them. For the CDR3, the DNA is TGTGCCAGCAGCTTGGGCGGCACCGTCAATCAGCCCCAGCATTTT. Protein product: CASSLGGTVNQPQHF.

V gene TRBV19 combines with J gene TRBJ2-5; 9 bases map to TRBD2. Germline V gene data show CDR1 as LNHDA and CDR2 as SQIVND (reference sequence). The CDR3 runs to 18 residues. V was pared by 4 bases and J by 0 bases, with 12 bases of the junction left unmatched. CDR3 nucleotide sequence: TGTGCCAGTAGTAAAGCGTCTAGCGGGGCCCTGTACCAAGAGACCCAGTACTTC. This sequence encodes CASSKASSGALYQETQYF.

The rearrangement uses TRBV15 and TRBJ2-3; 8 bases match TRBD2. Germline loops: CDR1 LNHNV, CDR2 YYDKDF (reference sequence). The CDR3 is made up of 14 amino acids. V dropped 7 bases and J dropped 2; count of bases not matched to a gene: 5. The CDR3 DNA reads TGTGCCACCACGGCGGGAGGCACCACAGATACGCAGTATTTT. Amino acids: CATTAGGTTDTQYF.

The chain uses TRBV4-1 and TRBJ2-1, with 10 bases lining up with TRBD1. The CDR3 is 21 amino acids. The germline CDR1 and CDR2 sequences are MGHRA and YSYEKL. The V and J ends lost 1 base and 1 base, in that order; junction bases with no gene match: 16. CDR3 sequence: CASSQGAQTGGVFVSYNEQFF. CDR3 DNA sequence: TGCGCCAGCAGCCAAGGAGCCCAGACAGGGGGCGTTTTTGTTTCCTACAATGAGCAGTTCTTC.

J is TRBJ2-7 and V is TRBV7-2; D unclear. Germline CDR1 is SGHTA and CDR2 is FQGNSA. With 5 bases removed from V and 3 bases from J, the gap between germline ends came to 8 bases. The CDR3 consists of 12 residues. The CDR3 region is CASSPWGYEQYF. The CDR3 DNA follows: TGTGCCAGCAGCCCCTGGGGCTACGAGCAGTACTTC.

The gene calls are TRBV28 and TRBJ2-3, with 11 bases lining up with TRBD2. V shed 6 bases and J 3 bases; nucleotides not matched to a gene: 5. This CDR3 contains 15 residues. Germline V gene data show CDR1 as MDHEN and CDR2 as SYDVKM. Here the CDR3 reads CASSHTSGSTDTQYF. The DNA of the CDR3 is TGTGCCAGCAGCCATACTAGCGGGAGTACAGATACGCAGTATTTT.

The V gene is TRBV28, the J gene TRBJ2-1, with D possibly being TRBD2 (6 bases). Between the trimmed V and J ends, which lost 2 bases and 8 bases, there was a span of 10 bases. The CDR3 is 13 amino acids. Germline assignment: CDR1 MDHEN and CDR2 SYDVKM. The CDR3 sequence is CASSLAGSDEQFF. The CDR3 DNA sequence: TGTGCCAGCAGTTTAGCGGGATCGGATGAGCAGTTCTTC.

The chain employs TRBV25-1 and TRBJ2-7, with D unresolved. Germline CDR1 and CDR2: MGHDK and SYGVNS. Trimming cost V 3 bases and J 2 bases, with 11 bases left between them. CDR3 length: 14 residues. CDR3 in DNA: TGTGCCAGCAGTGAGGGAATTGGAGCCTACGAGCAGTACTTC. It translates to CASSEGIGAYEQYF.

The chain joins TRBV5-1 to TRBJ2-5; D is possibly TRBD1 (6 bases). This CDR3 has 14 amino acids. Germline CDR1 reads SGHRS; CDR2 reads YFSETQ. V lost 3 bases and J lost 3, with 12 bases in between. Written as DNA, the CDR3 is TGCGCCAGCAGCTCCGGACAGAGCAAAGAGACCCAGTACTTC. The encoded protein is CASSSGQSKETQYF.

This clone has only a few counts. This chain uses TRBV27 with TRBJ2-5, with a tentative D call TRBD1 (6 bases). Deletions cut 5 bases from V and 5 bases from J, with 12 bases between. Germline-derived CDR1 and CDR2 are MNHEY and SMNVEV (reference sequence). The CDR3 is made up of 13 amino acids. The CDR3 sequence is CASSLGGGETQYF. CDR3 sequence (DNA): TGTGCCAGCAGTCTTGGGGGCGGGGAGACCCAGTACTTC.